This T cell receptor beta chain emerged from a study of response to subunit inactivated influenza vaccine. Notes on the study in general: The authors offered the suggestion that each seasonal influenza vaccination recruits few new T cells.

Comments on this clonotype: No antigen is known for it.

The CDR3 length is 15 residues. Germline CDR1 and CDR2: MGHRA and YSYEKL. Trimming took off 4 bases at V and 5 bases at J, with 17 bases between the two ends. One entry per CDR3 protein results from TCRdb running MiXCR on the RT-PCR reads. The sample lists a few hundred thousand distinct CDR3 sequences, around 15% seen once, with 11% in the top ten. This TCR derives from a man between 45 and 60 years old who received an inactivated influenza vaccine. The sample was PBMCs from blood, taken 12 days after vaccination. The chain uses TRBV4-1 and TRBJ1-1; maybe TRBD1 (5 bases). CDR3 sequence reads: CASSRTGLEGTEAFF. In nucleotides, the CDR3 is TGCGCCAGCAGCCGGACGGGACTTGAGGGTACTGAAGCTTTCTTT.